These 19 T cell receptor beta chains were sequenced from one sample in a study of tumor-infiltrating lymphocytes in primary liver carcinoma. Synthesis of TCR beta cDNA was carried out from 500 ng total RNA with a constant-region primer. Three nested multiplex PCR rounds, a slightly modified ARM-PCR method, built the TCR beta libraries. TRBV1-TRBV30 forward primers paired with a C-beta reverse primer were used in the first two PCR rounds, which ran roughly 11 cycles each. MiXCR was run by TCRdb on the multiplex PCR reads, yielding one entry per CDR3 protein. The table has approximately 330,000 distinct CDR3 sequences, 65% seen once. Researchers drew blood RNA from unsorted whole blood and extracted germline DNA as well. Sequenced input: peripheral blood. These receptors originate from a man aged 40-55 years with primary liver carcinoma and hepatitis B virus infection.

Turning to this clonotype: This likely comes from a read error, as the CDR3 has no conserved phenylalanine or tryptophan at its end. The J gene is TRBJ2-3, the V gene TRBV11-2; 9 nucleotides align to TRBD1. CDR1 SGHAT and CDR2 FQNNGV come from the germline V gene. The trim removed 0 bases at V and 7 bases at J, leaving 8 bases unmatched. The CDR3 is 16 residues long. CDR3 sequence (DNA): TGTGCCAGCAGCTTAGATAGACAGGGGGGCAGATATACGCAGTATTCT. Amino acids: CASSLDRQGGRYTQYS.

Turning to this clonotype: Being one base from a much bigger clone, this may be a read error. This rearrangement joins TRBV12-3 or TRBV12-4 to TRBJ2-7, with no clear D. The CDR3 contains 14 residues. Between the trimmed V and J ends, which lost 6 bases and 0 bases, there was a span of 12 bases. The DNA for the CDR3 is TGTGCCAGCAGCCTACAGTGGTTCTCCTACGAGCAGTACTTC. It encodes CASSLQWFSYEQYF.

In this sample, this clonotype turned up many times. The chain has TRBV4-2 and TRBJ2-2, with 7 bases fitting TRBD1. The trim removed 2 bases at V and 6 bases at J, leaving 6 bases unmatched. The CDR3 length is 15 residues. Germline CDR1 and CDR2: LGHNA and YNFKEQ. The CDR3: CASSQNRGYAGELFF. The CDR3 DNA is TGTGCCAGCAGCCAAAACAGGGGCTATGCCGGGGAGCTGTTTTTT.

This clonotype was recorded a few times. For the CDR3, the DNA is TGCGCCAGTGGCCAGGTACTAGCGGGAGAAAGCAATGAGCAGTTCTTC. As protein: CASGQVLAGESNEQFF. The chain employs TRBV5-1 and TRBJ2-1, with 11 positions matching TRBD2. The CDR3 extends over 16 amino acids. V dropped 8 bases and J dropped 6; count of bases not matched to a gene: 13. In germline, CDR1 is SGHRS, CDR2 YFSETQ.

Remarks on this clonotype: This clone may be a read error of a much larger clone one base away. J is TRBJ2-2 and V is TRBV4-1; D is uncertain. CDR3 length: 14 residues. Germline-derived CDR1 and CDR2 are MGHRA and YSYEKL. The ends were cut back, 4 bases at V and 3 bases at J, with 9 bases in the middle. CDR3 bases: TGCGCCAGCAGCCCCAGCGTCGACACCGGGGAGCTGTTTTTT. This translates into CASSPSVDTGELFF.

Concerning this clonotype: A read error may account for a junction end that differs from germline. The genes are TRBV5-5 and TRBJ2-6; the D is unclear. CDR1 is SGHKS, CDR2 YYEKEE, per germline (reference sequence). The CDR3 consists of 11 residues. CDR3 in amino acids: CTSSSANVLTF. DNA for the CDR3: TGTACCAGCTCTTCGGCCAACGTCCTGACTTTC.

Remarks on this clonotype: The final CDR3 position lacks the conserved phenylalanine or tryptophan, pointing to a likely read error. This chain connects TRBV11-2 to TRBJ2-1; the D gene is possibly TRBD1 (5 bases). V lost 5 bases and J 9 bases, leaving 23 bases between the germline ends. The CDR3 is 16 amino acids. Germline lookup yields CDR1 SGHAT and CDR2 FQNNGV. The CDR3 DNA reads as TGTGCCAGCAGCCCATATACATCTTACCAAGACAGTGAGCAGTTCTTA. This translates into CASSPYTSYQDSEQFL.

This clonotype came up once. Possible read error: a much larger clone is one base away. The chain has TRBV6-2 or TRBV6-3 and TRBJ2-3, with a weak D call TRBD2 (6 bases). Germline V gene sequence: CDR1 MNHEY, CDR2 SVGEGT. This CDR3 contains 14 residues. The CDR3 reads CASAGTLLPDTRYF. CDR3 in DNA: TGTGCCAGCGCGGGGACTCTCCTTCCAGATACGCGGTATTTT.

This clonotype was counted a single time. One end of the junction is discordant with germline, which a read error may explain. The CDR3 spells CASSPNRGIDSKRTDMQYF. The DNA of the CDR3 is TGTGCCAGCAGCCCGAATAGGGGGATAGACAGCAAACGCACAGATATGCAGTATTTT. This rearrangement joins TRBV11-2 to TRBJ2-3; perhaps TRBD1 as D (6 bases). Germline CDR1 and CDR2: SGHAT and FQNNGV. This CDR3 has 19 amino acids.

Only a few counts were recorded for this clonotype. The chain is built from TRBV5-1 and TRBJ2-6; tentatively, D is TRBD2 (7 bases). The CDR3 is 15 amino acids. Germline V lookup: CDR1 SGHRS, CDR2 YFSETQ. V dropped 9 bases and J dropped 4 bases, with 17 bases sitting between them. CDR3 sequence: CATKGGADGANVLTF. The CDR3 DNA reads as TGCGCCACCAAAGGGGGGGCTGACGGGGCCAACGTCCTGACTTTC.

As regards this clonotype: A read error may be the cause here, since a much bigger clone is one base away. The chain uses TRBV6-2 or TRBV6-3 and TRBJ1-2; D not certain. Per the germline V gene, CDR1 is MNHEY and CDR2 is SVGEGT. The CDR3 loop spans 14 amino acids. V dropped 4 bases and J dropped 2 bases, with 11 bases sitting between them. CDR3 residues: CASSSTSDNYGYTF. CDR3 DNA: TGTGCCAGCAGTTCAACCAGCGACAACTATGGCTACACCTTC.

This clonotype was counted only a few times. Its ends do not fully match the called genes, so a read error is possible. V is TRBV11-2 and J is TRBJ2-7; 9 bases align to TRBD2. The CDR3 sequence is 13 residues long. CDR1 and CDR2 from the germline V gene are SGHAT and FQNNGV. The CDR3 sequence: CASNFTPVAGECF. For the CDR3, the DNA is TGCGCCAGCAACTTCACCCCCGTAGCGGGAGAGTGCTTC.

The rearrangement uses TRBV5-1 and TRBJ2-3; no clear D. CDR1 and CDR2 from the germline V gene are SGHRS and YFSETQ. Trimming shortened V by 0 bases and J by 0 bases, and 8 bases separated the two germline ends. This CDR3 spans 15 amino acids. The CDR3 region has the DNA TGCGCCAGCAGCTTGGACTCAGTTAGCACAGATACGCAGTATTTT. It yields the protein CASSLDSVSTDTQYF.

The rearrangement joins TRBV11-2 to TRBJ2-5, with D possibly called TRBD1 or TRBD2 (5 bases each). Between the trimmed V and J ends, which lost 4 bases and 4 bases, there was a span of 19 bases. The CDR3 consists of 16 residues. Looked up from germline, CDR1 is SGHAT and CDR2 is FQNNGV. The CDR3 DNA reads TGTGCCAGCAGCTCAGAGGTGCGGAGAGGGGTAGAGACCCAGTACTTC. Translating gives CASSSEVRRGVETQYF.

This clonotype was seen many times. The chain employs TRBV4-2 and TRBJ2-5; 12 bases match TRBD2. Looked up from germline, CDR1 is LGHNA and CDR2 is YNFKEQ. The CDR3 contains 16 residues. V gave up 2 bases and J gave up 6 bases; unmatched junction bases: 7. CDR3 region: CASSQSSGRDRKTQYF. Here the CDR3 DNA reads TGTGCCAGCAGCCAATCTAGCGGGAGGGACAGGAAGACCCAGTACTTC.

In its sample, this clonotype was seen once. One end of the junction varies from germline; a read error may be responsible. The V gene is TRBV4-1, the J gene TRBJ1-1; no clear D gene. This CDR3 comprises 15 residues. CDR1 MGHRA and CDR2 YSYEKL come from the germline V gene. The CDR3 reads CASSEEGHGGTEAFF. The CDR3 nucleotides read TGCGCCAGCAGCGAAGAGGGTCACGGCGGCACCGAAGCTTTCTTT.

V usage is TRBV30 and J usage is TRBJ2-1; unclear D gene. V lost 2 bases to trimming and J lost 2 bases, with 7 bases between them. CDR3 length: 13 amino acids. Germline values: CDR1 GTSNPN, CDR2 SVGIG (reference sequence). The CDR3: CAWSRETYNEQFF. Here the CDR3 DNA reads TGTGCCTGGAGTAGGGAAACCTACAATGAGCAGTTCTTC.

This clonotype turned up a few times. This chain's CDR3 is CASSEARGTPYEQYF. CDR3 sequence (DNA): TGTGCCAGCAGTGAAGCGCGGGGGACACCCTACGAGCAGTACTTC. This rearrangement joins TRBV6-1 to TRBJ2-7; perhaps TRBD2 as D (7 bases). Trimming took off 0 bases at V and 2 bases at J, with 11 bases between the two ends. The CDR3 consists of 15 residues. CDR1 and CDR2 from the germline V gene are MNHNS and SASEGT.

Here the CDR3 reads CAVGEGKQFF. CDR3 DNA sequence: TGTGCCGTTGGGGAGGGCAAGCAGTTCTTC. V is TRBV30 and J is TRBJ2-1; 7 nucleotides agree with TRBD2. Trimming at V came to 8 bases and at J to 11 bases, leaving 6 bases not matched to a gene. Germline loops: CDR1 GTSNPN, CDR2 SVGIG (reference sequence). There are 10 residues in the CDR3. Using reference TRBV30 and TRBJ2-1 for the parts outside the CDR3, the full variable domain is SQTIHQWPATLVQPVGSPLSLECTVEGTSNPNLYWYRQAAGRGLQLLFYSVGIGQISSEVPQNLSASRPQDRQFILSSKKLLLSDSGFYLCAVGEGKQFFGPGTRLTVL.